A selection of T cell receptor beta chains follows, all from one sample in a study of shared clonotypes between healthy human individuals. Profiling relied on immunoSEQ multiplex PCR, and the TCRdb table lists in-frame clones only, not all of them. The data contain some 2,100,000 clones, 90% to 95% of them seen just once; the ten biggest clones take up about 1.8%. The specimen was naive CD8+ T cells from PBMCs. All receptors come from a man aged 18 to 29 in good health. Some clones in this sample may be carry-over from other donors' samples. Each CDR3 is given with its conserved first and last residue. Each record gives: D gene, CDR3 length, J gene, V gene, CDR3 DNA, CDR3 protein. A D gene is named only where the DNA matches it firmly.

NA | 17 | TRBJ2-6 | TRBV4-2 | TGTGCCAGCAGCCAGGCCCGGGACACGTCTGGGGCCAACGTCCTGACTTTC | CASSQARDTSGANVLTF
TRBD1 | 16 | TRBJ1-5 | TRBV10-3 | TGTGCCATCAGTAAGACAGGGGAGCGGGGCAATCAGCCCCAGCATTTT | CAISKTGERGNQPQHF
NA | 16 | TRBJ2-2 | TRBV27 | TGTGCCAGCAGTTTACGGGACGGCGAATGGAGCGGGGAGCTGTTTTTT | CASSLRDGEWSGELFF
TRBD2 | 15 | TRBJ2-1 | TRBV9 | TGTGCCAGCAGCGACCGACTAGCGGGAAACAATGAGCAGTTCTTC | CASSDRLAGNNEQFF
NA | 15 | TRBJ2-1 | TRBV7-7 | TGTGCCAGCAGCTTAGGTGGCTCAATGGGCAATGAGCAGTTCTTC | CASSLGGSMGNEQFF
NA | 15 | TRBJ1-1 | TRBV14 | TGTGCCAGCAGCCAAGGGGTGGGGATCGGGACTGAAGCTTTCTTT | CASSQGVGIGTEAFF
TRBD1 | 14 | TRBJ1-5 | TRBV6-1 | TGTGCCAGCTTAGAGGACAGGGGGTCAAGGCCCCAGCATTTT | CASLEDRGSRPQHF
NA | 12 | TRBJ1-1 | TRBV6-1 | TGTGCCAGCAGTGAGGGTATTCGGCGAGCTTTCTTT | CASSEGIRRAFF
TRBD1 | 15 | TRBJ2-3 | TRBV30 | TGTGCCTGGAGTCGCGGGACAGGGATCACAGATACGCAGTATTTT | CAWSRGTGITDTQYF
NA | 16 | TRBJ2-3 | TRBV11-2 | TGTGCCAGCAGCTTAGGTGGGCAGCCATCCACAGATACGCAGTATTTT | CASSLGGQPSTDTQYF
TRBD2 | 15 | TRBJ2-7 | TRBV6-1 | TGTGCCAGCAGTGGACTAGCGGGAGGCGCCTACGAGCAGTACTTC | CASSGLAGGAYEQYF
NA | 14 | TRBJ2-7 | TRBV5-1 | TGCGCCAGCAGCTTCGGACAGAGCTCCTACGAGCAGTACTTC | CASSFGQSSYEQYF
TRBD2 | 21 | TRBJ2-1 | TRBV4-3 | TGCGCCAGCAGCCAAGACCCCCCTAGCGGGAGGTGGTTCGCCCCCTCGGATGAGCAGTTCTTC | CASSQDPPSGRWFAPSDEQFF
TRBD1 | 15 | TRBJ2-7 | TRBV27 | TGTGCCAGCAGTTCGCCCGGGACAGGGGTTTACGAGCAGTACTTC | CASSSPGTGVYEQYF
NA | 14 | TRBJ2-2 | TRBV19 | TGTGCCAGTAGTTTGGGAAGAGTAGCCGGGGAGCTGTTTTTT | CASSLGRVAGELFF
NA | 14 | TRBJ2-3 | TRBV2 | TGTGCCAGCAGTGATTCGCACGGCACAGATACGCAGTATTTT | CASSDSHGTDTQYF
NA | 15 | TRBJ1-4 | TRBV9 | TGTGCCAGCAGCGCCCGGGGTTTGTCTAATGAAAAACTGTTTTTT | CASSARGLSNEKLFF
TRBD1 | 15 | TRBJ2-7 | TRBV6-1 | TGTGCCAGCAGGGAGCCGGGACAGCCCCCCTACGAGCAGTACTTC | CASREPGQPPYEQYF
NA | 12 | TRBJ2-7 | TRBV29-1 | TGCAGCGTCCCCATTCAGGGGGGCGGGCAGTACTTC | CSVPIQGGGQYF